This is a list of T cell receptor beta chains from one sample in a study of shared clonotypes between healthy human individuals. Libraries were prepared by immunoSEQ multiplex PCR; TCRdb keeps only in-frame clonotypes and omits some of them. The sample has millions of clones; roughly 94% are singletons. The sequencing sample was made of naive CD4+ T cells sorted from blood. The receptors here all came from a man between 18 and 29 years old in good health. Both conserved end residues are trimmed from each CDR3. Each record gives: CDR3 length, J gene, clone size, V gene, CDR3 protein. Clone size is stated in some rows and not others, as once, few, many or a class when expanded.

>12|TRBJ1-2|once|TRBV5-6
ASSPGWPVGGYT
>14|TRBJ2-7|-|TRBV7-9
ASSPPRGAGLNEQY
>11|TRBJ1-6|-|TRBV10-3
ATSRGLDSPLH
>10|TRBJ2-7|-|TRBV28
ASCGLGYEQY
>11|TRBJ1-3|-|TRBV4-1
ASSQIVGNTIY
>13|TRBJ1-1|-|TRBV19
ASSWGRQGNTEAF
>12|TRBJ2-3|-|TRBV30
AWSVGTSTDTQY
>14|TRBJ2-5|-|TRBV27
ASSTLSGGGPGTQY
>13|TRBJ2-1|-|TRBV30
AWSGSGSSYNEQF
>12|TRBJ2-7|-|TRBV5-8
ASSLLGISYEQY
>13|TRBJ2-2|-|TRBV11-3
ASSLVVKNTGELF
>13|TRBJ2-1|-|TRBV15
ATSRGSGRANEQF
>10|TRBJ1-2|-|TRBV6-1
ASMGQGYGYT
>13|TRBJ2-7|-|TRBV6-1
ASSGYRLISYEQY
>13|TRBJ2-5|-|TRBV5-1
ASTSTFPGMETQY
>11|TRBJ1-2|-|TRBV6-4
ASRRDRVSGYT
>11|TRBJ1-2|-|TRBV29-1
SVDGAAFDGYT
>12|TRBJ2-3|-|TRBV2
ASSETGSTDTQY
>10|TRBJ2-1|-|TRBV29-1
SVEWWGNEQF
>10|TRBJ2-5|-|TRBV5-1
ASSLSPETQY
>13|TRBJ2-1|-|TRBV11-2
ASSPRQGSSNEQF
>13|TRBJ2-2|-|TRBV18
ASSGGGRDTGELF
>11|TRBJ2-7|-|TRBV5-4
ASSLPGVYEQY
>11|TRBJ1-6|few|TRBV10-1
ASSGLRNSPLH
>11|TRBJ2-5|-|TRBV6-1
ATRPGPYETQY
>10|TRBJ2-7|-|TRBV2
ASSAIKRGQY
>15|TRBJ2-3|-|TRBV10-3
AISEGTSGSMPDTQY
>14|TRBJ1-1|-|TRBV28
ASSFGFGLGNTEAF